These 3 T cell receptor beta chains share one sample of origin, sequenced in a study of CD8 T cells in Susac syndrome. The RNA input was roughly 0.45 to 1 ug, and it was reverse transcribed with random hexamers. MiXCR, applied by TCRdb to the immunoSEQ multiplex PCR reads, yields one record per CDR3 protein. The sample yields around 280,000 distinct CDR3 sequences, approximately 85% seen once. Source material: CD8+ T cells from PBMCs. The receptors originated from a human donor with multiple sclerosis.

The CDR3 DNA reads TGCGCCAGCAGCCAAGTGTCTTCACCCCTCCACTTT. This gives the protein CASSQVSSPLHF. The chain links TRBV4-1 to TRBJ1-6, with D uncertain. The CDR3 has 12 amino acids. Germline CDR1 MGHRA, CDR2 YSYEKL. Trimming stripped 1 base from V and 9 bases from J, with 4 bases between.

The J gene is TRBJ2-7, the V gene TRBV20-1; TRBD2 might be the D (5 bases). In germline, CDR1 is DFQATT, CDR2 SNEGSKA (reference sequence). The CDR3 has 13 amino acids. V lost 2 bases and J 4 bases, leaving 12 bases between the germline ends. The CDR3 DNA sequence: TGCAGTGCTAGACGGGCAGAGGGTTACGAGCAGTACTTC. This translates into CSARRAEGYEQYF.

This clonotype showed up just a few times. The V call is TRBV9, the J call TRBJ1-5; the D is unclear. V was clipped by 2 bases and J by 0 bases, with 9 bases between them. In germline, CDR1 is SGDLS, CDR2 YYNGEE. The CDR3 is 15 amino acids. The DNA of the CDR3 is TGTGCCAGCAGCGTGGACGGTACTAGCAATCAGCCCCAGCATTTT. Translated, it gives CASSVDGTSNQPQHF.